The T cell receptor beta chain described here comes from a study of blood T cells in healthy people across ages. Findings of the study overall: Older age went with lower TCR beta diversity per million T cells, in a roughly linear way.

With regard to this clonotype: What it recognizes is unknown.

For the second PCR, which ran for roughly 6 to 11 cycles, a sample-barcoded 5' primer and a J-beta primer mix were used. Unique molecular identifiers of 12 random nucleotides labeled each cDNA. TCRdb re-called the 5' RACE reads through MiXCR, storing one row per CDR3 protein. The data contain around 710,000 distinct CDR3 sequences, around 46% of them singletons. This CDR3 contains 13 residues. Germline V gene sequence: CDR1 MNHNY, CDR2 SVGAGI (reference sequence). The chain combines TRBV6-6 with TRBJ2-4; 7 bases are a match to TRBD1. The J call may not be correct, given that the DNA end is closer to TRBJ2-5. Sequencing was done on a sample of blood. This TCR came from an older woman in good health. For the CDR3, the DNA is TGTGCCAGCAGGCCAGGGGGTTTGGAGACCCAGTACTTC. Its protein product is CASRPGGLETQYF.